This entry lists 14 T cell receptor beta chains sequenced from one sample in a study of T cell repertoires in cytomegalovirus infection. Antigens of these TCRs are unknown. Via MiXCR, TCRdb re-called the reads, giving one row per CDR3 protein. The data show 550,000 to 700,000 distinct CDR3 sequences, with approximately 40% seen just once and about half held by the top ten. This specimen was cultured PBMCs, taken from culture after CMV antigen stimulation. The receptors shown here come from a human donor in good health (CMV status not recorded). Some clones in this sample may be carry-over from other donors' samples.

This clonotype has at least ten counts. The V and J genes are TRBV7-6 and TRBJ2-3, with D unresolved. Trimming removed 4 bases from V and 5 bases from J, with 13 bases in between. Germline-derived CDR1 and CDR2 are SGHVS and FNYEAQ. CDR3 length: 14 residues. The CDR3 DNA reads as TGTGCCAGCAGCTCCGGGCCCCCCGGAGATACGCAGTATTTT. Translation gives CASSSGPPGDTQYF.

The chain couples TRBV6-5 to TRBJ2-5, with D possibly called TRBD1 or TRBD2 (5 bases each). This CDR3 spans 14 amino acids. Germline lookup yields CDR1 MNHEY and CDR2 SVGAGI. With 6 bases removed from V and 2 bases from J, the gap between germline ends came to 13 bases. The CDR3 here is CASRRNGAQETQYF. The CDR3 bases are TGTGCCAGCAGGAGAAACGGGGCACAAGAGACCCAGTACTTC.

The genes are TRBV29-1 and TRBJ2-3; D is undetermined. The germline gives CDR1 SQVTM, CDR2 ANQGSEA. The germline V and J ends were trimmed by 1 base and 3 bases, with 17 bases remaining between them. This CDR3 region has 16 residues. The DNA of the CDR3 is TGCAGCGTTGAAGGTCAAATCACCCTTGGTACAGATACGCAGTATTTT. The encoded protein is CSVEGQITLGTDTQYF.

The chain combines TRBV6-2 or TRBV6-3 with TRBJ2-7, with D possibly TRBD2 on 5 matching bases. Germline-derived CDR1 and CDR2 are MNHEY and SVGEGT. The CDR3 has 15 residues. V gave up 2 bases and J gave up 0 bases, with 11 bases separating them. The CDR3 nucleotides read TGTGCCAGCAGTTACGGACTCCCGAGCTCCTACGAGCAGTACTTC. As protein: CASSYGLPSSYEQYF.

This clonotype was observed a single time. The J gene is TRBJ1-2, the V gene TRBV4-2, with a possible D match to TRBD1 (6 bases). Germline V lookup: CDR1 LGHNA, CDR2 YNFKEQ. The CDR3 spans 15 residues. V gave up 3 bases and J gave up 6 bases, with 17 bases separating them. The CDR3 bases are TGTGCCAGCAGCCAGGCCCACAGGGATAGGGATGGCTACACCTTC. It is translated as CASSQAHRDRDGYTF.

The chain links TRBV6-5 to TRBJ2-3; D is perhaps TRBD1 or TRBD2 (5 bases each). The CDR3 totals 16 residues. The V gene lost 4 bases and the J gene lost 0 bases, with 14 bases spanning the gap. The germline V gene has CDR1 MNHEY and CDR2 SVGAGI. The CDR3, as DNA: TGTGCCAGCAGTTCCTCGGGGCTGTTGAGCACAGATACGCAGTATTTT. Encoded protein: CASSSSGLLSTDTQYF.

This clonotype was observed a few times. V is TRBV6-1 and J is TRBJ2-5; D unresolved. CDR1 and CDR2 (germline): MNHNS, SASEGT. V was cut by 1 base and J by 1 base, with 4 bases left in between. This CDR3 is 13 amino acids long. The CDR3 here is CASSEVFQETQYF. CDR3 DNA: TGTGCCAGCAGTGAAGTGTTCCAAGAGACCCAGTACTTC.

The rearrangement uses TRBV18 and TRBJ1-1, with unresolved D. The ends were cut back, 4 bases at V and 11 bases at J, with 17 bases in the middle. Germline V gives CDR1 KGHSH, CDR2 LQKENI. The CDR3 length is 13 residues. This CDR3 is CASSRNYEEGAFF. The CDR3 coding sequence is TGTGCCAGCTCACGTAACTACGAGGAAGGGGCTTTCTTT.

The rearrangement links TRBV20-1 to TRBJ2-5, with TRBD2 matching 7 bases. Trimming took 8 bases from V and 1 from J; bases not matched to a gene: 4. The CDR3 sequence is 12 residues long. Germline V CDR1 and CDR2: DFQATT, SNEGSKA (reference sequence). The CDR3 DNA reads TGCAGTTTTACTAGCGCCCAAGAGACCCAGTACTTC. Translated, it gives CSFTSAQETQYF.

The genes are TRBV7-2 and TRBJ2-2, with 7 nucleotides matching TRBD1. This CDR3 is built from 18 residues. The V and J ends lost 1 base and 5 bases, in that order; junction bases with no gene match: 13. Germline V gene lookup returns CDR1 SGHTA and CDR2 FQGNSA. For the CDR3, the DNA is TGTGCCAGCAGCTTAGTCGGGACAGACCGCCCAGGGACCGGGGAGCTGTTTTTT. Its protein product is CASSLVGTDRPGTGELFF.

This chain joins TRBV19 and TRBJ1-1; 9 nucleotides match TRBD1. The CDR3 contains 15 residues. V was pared by 11 bases and J by 6 bases, with 16 bases of the junction left unmatched. In germline, CDR1 is LNHDA, CDR2 SQIVND (reference sequence). CDR3 sequence: CAATGTGLLGAEAFF. CDR3 sequence (DNA): TGTGCCGCCACCGGGACAGGGTTACTTGGGGCTGAAGCTTTCTTT.

The genes are TRBV19 and TRBJ2-1; D uncertain. Trimming removed 4 bases from V and 10 bases from J, with 11 bases in between. Germline-derived CDR1 and CDR2 are LNHDA and SQIVND (reference sequence). The CDR3 is 12 residues long. The chain's CDR3 is CASSSFREEQFF. CDR3 nucleotide sequence: TGTGCCAGTAGTAGTTTCCGAGAGGAGCAGTTCTTC.

V usage is TRBV6-5 and J usage is TRBJ1-3; D remains unclear. Germline CDR1 MNHEY, CDR2 SVGAGI. This CDR3 has 16 residues. Trimming shortened V by 10 bases and J by 0 bases, and 19 bases separated the two germline ends. The CDR3 nucleotides read TGTGCCACCCGAGTTACATACTATCGCTCTGGAAACACCATATATTTT. Translating gives CATRVTYYRSGNTIYF.

The J gene is TRBJ2-1, the V gene TRBV24-1; 8 bases are a match to TRBD1. The CDR3 contains 16 residues. Trimming removed 4 bases from V and 0 bases from J; junction bases left unmatched: 4. The V gene's germline CDR1 is KGHDR and CDR2 SFDVKD. The CDR3 DNA reads as TGTGCCACCAGTGACCGCGGGACAGGCTCCTACAATGAGCAGTTCTTC. Residues: CATSDRGTGSYNEQFF.